Presented here are 19 T cell receptor beta chains from one specimen sequenced in a study of PD-1 and CTLA-4 blockade in melanoma. Data came from immunoSEQ multiplex PCR; TCRdb stores just in-frame clones and leaves some out. The sample yields fewer than 7,500 clones, approximately 80% seen once. The material was CD8+ T cells from peripheral blood, obtained before anti-PD-1 treatment. The receptors stem from a human donor with melanoma.

The chain is built from TRBV9 and TRBJ2-3; unclear D gene. Germline CDR1 reads SGDLS; CDR2 reads YYNGEE. V was cut by 0 bases and J by 0 bases, with 5 bases left in between. The length of the CDR3 is 14 residues. CDR3 residues: CASSVDRSTDTQYF. CDR3 coding DNA: TGTGCCAGCAGCGTAGACAGAAGCACAGATACGCAGTATTTT.

The chain joins TRBV24-1 to TRBJ1-5; 7 bases line up with TRBD1. Per germline, CDR1 KGHDR and CDR2 SFDVKD. J lost 7 bases, V lost 4 bases, and 6 bases had no gene match. The CDR3 length is 14 residues. Here the CDR3 DNA reads TGTGCCACCAGTGAAGGGGGCGGAGCGCAGCCCCAGCATTTT. It specifies CATSEGGGAQPQHF.

This chain uses TRBV4-1 with TRBJ1-4; 10 positions match TRBD1. After removal of 4 bases from V and 8 bases from J, the junction contained 7 bases not matched to a gene. This CDR3 is built from 15 residues. The germline V gene encodes CDR1 MGHRA and CDR2 YSYEKL. In nucleotides, the CDR3 is TGCGCCAGCAGCCTAGGGGACAGGGGATCCGAAAAACTGTTTTTT. Amino acids: CASSLGDRGSEKLFF.

The V and J genes are TRBV11-3 and TRBJ1-4; 7 nucleotides match TRBD1. Germline trimming cut 5 bases from V and 8 bases from J; bases unmatched to any gene: 8. The CDR3 spans 14 residues. Germline V gene data show CDR1 as SGHNT and CDR2 as YENEEA. As DNA, the CDR3 is TGTGCCAGCAGCCGACCCGGGACAGCCGAAAAACTGTTTTTT. Encoded protein: CASSRPGTAEKLFF.

The chain couples TRBV5-8 to TRBJ1-1; unclear D gene. The V gene's germline CDR1 is SGHTS and CDR2 YDEGEE. The V end lost 2 bases, the J end lost 3 bases, and 20 bases lay between the germline ends. CDR3 size: 17 residues. This CDR3 reads CASSFLSLRVGDTEAFF. CDR3 sequence (DNA): TGTGCCAGCAGCTTTCTAAGTCTGAGGGTAGGCGACACTGAAGCTTTCTTT.

The chain combines TRBV7-9 with TRBJ2-3; D unclear. The V and J ends lost 3 bases and 2 bases respectively, with 3 bases between them. CDR1 is SEHNR, CDR2 FQNEAQ, per germline (reference sequence). The CDR3 covers 12 residues. The CDR3 DNA sequence: TGTGCCAGCAGCTTTTACACAGATACGCAGTATTTT. It encodes CASSFYTDTQYF.

The V gene is TRBV7-9, the J gene TRBJ2-3, with D tentatively TRBD2 (6 bases). Trimming removed 6 bases from V and 1 base from J, with 14 bases in between. The CDR3 runs to 15 residues. The germline V gene encodes CDR1 SEHNR and CDR2 FQNEAQ (reference sequence). CDR3 sequence reads: CASSLAPAGTDTQYF. In DNA form, the CDR3 reads TGTGCCAGCAGTCTAGCGCCGGCGGGCACAGATACGCAGTATTTT. Using reference TRBV7-9 and TRBJ2-3 for the parts outside the CDR3, the full variable domain is DTGVSQNPRHKITKRGQNVTFRCDPISEHNRLYWYRQTLGQGPEFLTYFQNEAQLEKSRLLSDRFSAERPKGSFSTLEIQRTEQGDSAMYLCASSLAPAGTDTQYFGPGTRLTVL.

This chain connects TRBV4-1 to TRBJ2-1; 12 bases are shared with TRBD2. The germline gives CDR1 MGHRA, CDR2 YSYEKL. The junction had 0 bases not matched to a gene; V was cut back by 2 bases and J by 4 bases. The CDR3 runs 15 residues. Written as DNA, the CDR3 is TGCGCCAGCAGCCAACTAGCGGGGGGGTACAATGAGCAGTTCTTC. It encodes CASSQLAGGYNEQFF.

The rearrangement joins TRBV3-1 (or the pseudogene TRBV3-2) to TRBJ1-1, with D possibly being TRBD1 (5 bases). Trimming removed 1 base at V and 1 base at J, with 10 bases between. Germline CDR1 is LGHDT and CDR2 is YNNKEL (reference sequence). This CDR3 is built from 15 residues. This chain's CDR3 is CASSQVAGRNTEAFF. CDR3 nucleotide sequence: TGTGCCAGCAGCCAAGTGGCAGGGAGGAACACTGAAGCTTTCTTT.

This clone was observed once. The gene calls are TRBV6-5 and TRBJ2-1, with D perhaps matching TRBD2 (5 bases). V shed 6 bases and J shed 1 base, with 10 bases lying between them. The CDR3 contains 14 residues. Germline values: CDR1 MNHEY, CDR2 SVGAGI. The CDR3 sequence: CASSRRESYNEQFF. CDR3 DNA sequence: TGTGCCAGCAGCCGACGGGAATCCTACAATGAGCAGTTCTTC.

The chain employs TRBV7-2 and TRBJ2-7, with 9 positions matching TRBD1. The CDR3 runs 14 residues. Germline V lookup: CDR1 SGHTA, CDR2 FQGNSA. The junction had 5 bases not matched to a gene; V was cut back by 4 bases and J by 4 bases. The CDR3 DNA is TGTGCCAGCAGCTCCGGGACAGGGATTTACGAGCAGTACTTC. This sequence encodes CASSSGTGIYEQYF.

V usage is TRBV7-9 and J usage is TRBJ2-7; D unresolved. This CDR3 is 15 amino acids long. Deletions cut 1 base from V and 3 bases from J, with 13 bases between. CDR1 is SEHNR and CDR2 is FQNEAQ in the germline V gene (reference sequence). DNA for the CDR3: TGTGCCAGCAGCTTAGGTATTTCTGGGATCTACGAGCAGTACTTC. Amino acids: CASSLGISGIYEQYF.

V and J are TRBV5-4 and TRBJ2-4, with D unclear. V was pared by 4 bases and J by 5 bases, with 10 bases between. Germline V gene lookup returns CDR1 SGHNT and CDR2 YYREEE (reference sequence). This CDR3 is built from 13 residues. In nucleotides, the CDR3 is TGTGCCAGCAGCGTAAGTTTAGAAAACATTCAGTACTTC. It encodes CASSVSLENIQYF. The variable domain in full, with the rest retrieved from reference TRBV5-4 and TRBJ2-4, is ETGVTQSPTHLIKTRGQQVTLRCSSQSGHNTVSWYQQALGQGPQFIFQYYREEENGRGNFPPRFSGLQFPNYSSELNVNALELDDSALYLCASSVSLENIQYFGAGTRLSVL.

V gene TRBV7-6 combines with J gene TRBJ1-2; D is uncertain. The ends were cut back, 2 bases at V and 0 bases at J, with 13 bases in the middle. CDR3 size: 16 residues. Germline V lookup: CDR1 SGHVS, CDR2 FNYEAQ. CDR3 region: CASSLRQDPSNYGYTF. In DNA form, the CDR3 reads TGTGCCAGCAGCTTAAGGCAGGACCCATCTAACTATGGCTACACCTTC.

The table lists this clone with a count of one. The chain is built from TRBV4-3 and TRBJ1-6; D is unresolved. This CDR3 is 12 amino acids long. Germline V gene sequence: CDR1 LGHNA, CDR2 YSLEER. V was pared by 0 bases and J by 13 bases, with 7 bases between. The CDR3 DNA reads as TGCGCCAGCAGCCAAGAAGGGCCGCCCCTCCACTTT. Its protein product is CASSQEGPPLHF.

This clone occurred once. V is TRBV4-2 and J is TRBJ2-7, with TRBD2 matching over 7 bases. The ends lost 0 bases at V and 3 bases at J; junction bases unmatched: 11. Germline V CDR1 and CDR2: LGHNA, YNFKEQ. There are 17 residues in the CDR3. CDR3 DNA sequence: TGTGCCAGCAGCCAAGAAGCGGCCGGACTAGGGCTCTACGAGCAGTACTTC. This translates into CASSQEAAGLGLYEQYF.

V and J are TRBV30 and TRBJ2-7; the match to TRBD1 covers 9 bases. Germline V lookup: CDR1 GTSNPN, CDR2 SVGIG (reference sequence). The CDR3 is 13 residues long. J lost 5 bases, V lost 2 bases, and 4 bases had no gene match. The CDR3 region has the DNA TGTGCCTGGAGTCGAGACAGGGGGAACGAGCAGTACTTC. Translation gives CAWSRDRGNEQYF.

The chain employs TRBV12-3 or TRBV12-4 and TRBJ2-2; D is possibly TRBD2 (6 bases). V lost 10 bases and J 7 bases, leaving 10 bases between the germline ends. The CDR3 is 11 amino acids. The CDR3 DNA is TGTGCCACCAGGGAGGTCGGGGAGCTGTTTTTT. This codes for CATREVGELFF.

This clone was counted once. This chain connects TRBV7-9 to TRBJ2-5, with D possibly TRBD1 on 5 matching bases. Trimming shortened V by 5 bases and J by 5 bases, and 15 bases separated the two germline ends. This CDR3 spans 14 amino acids. The germline V gene encodes CDR1 SEHNR and CDR2 FQNEAQ (reference sequence). The CDR3 DNA reads TGTGCCAGCAGCAACGTCAGGGAAGGGGAGACCCAGTACTTC. Translated: CASSNVREGETQYF.